The sequence of this T cell receptor beta chain was determined in a study of post-analysis software for immune sequencing data. Whole-study context: Recorded subtypes: relapsing-remitting, secondary progressive, progressive-relapsing; some patients unannotated.

Study-wide results and caveats: Versus controls, multiple sclerosis patients showed significantly lower diversity (normalized Chao1). The five TRBV segments detected at higher frequency in patients than in controls included TRBV5-6, TRBV5-1 and TRBV20-1. Under the F measure, samples that were prepared in one batch clustered strongly together.

Germline-derived CDR1 and CDR2 are SQVTM and ANQGSEA. Trimming pared 4 bases from V and 1 base from J, leaving 11 bases between. This CDR3 is built from 13 residues. Unique molecular identifiers were present in the TCR beta cDNA libraries. TCRdb re-called the PCR reads through MiXCR, storing one row per CDR3 protein. The repertoire holds hundreds of thousands of distinct CDR3 sequences, roughly 45% seen once, with roughly 12% in the top ten. Points on this clonotype: No antigen is known for it.

Sequenced input: blood. The V and J genes are TRBV29-1 and TRBJ2-7; weak D call: TRBD1 (6 bases). The source of this sequence is a girl under 18 with multiple sclerosis. As DNA, the CDR3 is TGCAGCGTTGCCCGGGACAATTCCTACGAGCAGTACTTC. Translated, it gives CSVARDNSYEQYF.